These 10 T cell receptor beta chains share one sample of origin, sequenced in a study of T cell responses to AZD1222 COVID-19 vaccine. Using immunoSEQ multiplex PCR, the repertoire was profiled, and TCRdb retains in-frame clones only, with some absent. The table includes 110,000 or so clones, roughly 85% detected once. Sample: peripheral blood, taken on day 0 of AZD1222 vaccination. Receptors were obtained from an adult in good health.

The chain links TRBV11-3 to TRBJ2-1; D is possibly TRBD2 (6 bases). CDR3 length: 17 residues. CDR1 SGHNT and CDR2 YENEEA come from the germline V gene. Trimming pared 2 bases from V and 0 bases from J, leaving 14 bases between. Here the CDR3 reads CASSLTGGTRSYNEQFF. Here the CDR3 DNA reads TGTGCCAGCAGCTTAACCGGTGGGACTCGCTCCTACAATGAGCAGTTCTTC. The entire variable domain, with the rest obtained from reference TRBV11-3 and TRBJ2-1, is as follows: EAGVVQSPRYKIIEKKQPVAFWCNPISGHNTLYWYLQNLGQGPELLIRYENEEAVDDSQLPKDRFSAERLKGVDSTLKIQPAELGDSAVYLCASSLTGGTRSYNEQFFGPGTRLTVL.

V and J are TRBV4-1 and TRBJ1-2, with TRBD1 matching 9 bases. This CDR3 has 16 residues. J lost 4 bases, V lost 3 bases, and 9 bases had no gene match. The germline V gene has CDR1 MGHRA and CDR2 YSYEKL. The CDR3 region has the DNA TGCGCCAGCAGCCATCCCCGGGACAGGGATCGCTATGGCTACACCTTC. This translates into CASSHPRDRDRYGYTF.

This clone was counted a single time. The chain uses TRBV14 and TRBJ1-6; D unresolved. This CDR3 has 12 amino acids. V was pared by 2 bases and J by 14 bases, with 10 bases between. Germline V CDR1 and CDR2: SGHDN, FVKESK. The CDR3 bases are TGTGCCAGCAGCCAACAAAGTCTTGCCCTCCACTTT. It is translated as CASSQQSLALHF. The full variable domain, in which reference TRBV14 and TRBJ1-6 provide the parts outside the CDR3, is EAGVTQFPSHSVIEKGQTVTLRCDPISGHDNLYWYRRVMGKEIKFLLHFVKESKQDESGMPNNRFLAERTGGTYSTLKVQPAELEDSGVYFCASSQQSLALHFGNGTRLTVT.

This chain uses TRBV15 with TRBJ2-3; D is unresolved. Per germline, CDR1 LNHNV and CDR2 YYDKDF (reference sequence). This CDR3 is built from 11 residues. V was clipped by 1 base and J by 4 bases, with 0 bases between them. CDR3 in amino acids: CATSRADTQYF. The CDR3 nucleotides read TGTGCCACCAGCAGAGCAGATACGCAGTATTTT.

J is TRBJ1-3 and V is TRBV24-1, with 8 bases aligning to TRBD1. The germline V gene encodes CDR1 KGHDR and CDR2 SFDVKD. This CDR3 comprises 16 residues. V was clipped by 10 bases and J by 2 bases; unmatched bases: 12. The CDR3 protein is CATSATGDKTGNTIYF. The CDR3 coding sequence is TGTGCCACTTCGGCGACAGGGGACAAAACTGGAAACACCATATATTTT.

This clone has more than one count but fewer than ten. The V and J genes are TRBV3-1 (or the pseudogene TRBV3-2) and TRBJ2-7; D possibly corresponds to TRBD1 (7 bases). Germline V gene sequence: CDR1 LGHDT, CDR2 YNNKEL (reference sequence). The CDR3 runs 15 residues. Trimming left V 1 base short and J 3 bases short, with 13 bases between. The CDR3 nucleotides read TGTGCCAGCAGCCAAGGACAGGGACTGGGCTACGAGCAGTACTTC. Its protein is CASSQGQGLGYEQYF.

The chain joins TRBV24-1 to TRBJ2-1; the D is unclear. The CDR3 is 13 residues long. Germline CDR1 is KGHDR and CDR2 is SFDVKD. V was shortened by 6 bases and J by 6 bases, with 11 bases between the two germline ends. CDR3 sequence (DNA): TGTGCCACCAGTCCCCCGGGCCTCAATGAGCAGTTCTTC. Translation: CATSPPGLNEQFF.

The V gene is TRBV7-6, the J gene TRBJ1-5; D gene ambiguous. Trimming took 1 base from V and 4 from J, leaving 14 bases between them. The CDR3 is 16 residues long. CDR1 and CDR2 (germline): SGHVS, FNYEAQ. The CDR3 loop reads CASSLGLPQLNQPQHF. In DNA, the CDR3 is TGTGCCAGCAGCTTAGGTTTACCGCAGCTAAATCAGCCCCAGCATTTT.

The chain employs TRBV4-1 and TRBJ1-6; D unclear. The CDR3 is made up of 15 amino acids. CDR1 MGHRA and CDR2 YSYEKL come from the germline V gene. The V gene lost 2 bases and the J gene lost 2 bases, with 7 bases spanning the gap. CDR3: CASSQSGTYNSPLHF. The CDR3, as DNA: TGCGCCAGCAGCCAAAGTGGGACCTATAATTCACCCCTCCACTTT.

The chain combines TRBV30 with TRBJ2-7; D possibly corresponds to TRBD1 (6 bases). CDR1 GTSNPN and CDR2 SVGIG come from the germline V gene (reference sequence). This CDR3 contains 13 residues. V was clipped by 7 bases and J by 4 bases, with 17 bases between them. CDR3 nucleotide sequence: TGTGCCTCCCAACAGGGTTATGGTTACGAGCAGTACTTC. Protein product: CASQQGYGYEQYF.